The 31 T cell receptor beta chains below come from one sample, sequenced in a study of T cell responses to AZD1222 COVID-19 vaccine. Method: immunoSEQ multiplex PCR; TCRdb's copy keeps in-frame clones and lacks some. This table has tens of thousands of clones, over 70% appearing once. Sample: peripheral blood, taken 28 days after the second AZD1222 dose. These receptors came from an adult who received the AZD1222 COVID-19 vaccine.

The chain recombines TRBV18 with TRBJ2-3, with unresolved D. V was shortened by 4 bases and J by 0 bases, with 8 bases between the two germline ends. This CDR3 has 14 residues. Germline lookup yields CDR1 KGHSH and CDR2 LQKENI. The CDR3 loop is CASSLSWSTDTQYF. As DNA, the CDR3 is TGTGCCAGCTCACTTTCATGGAGCACAGATACGCAGTATTTT.

V is TRBV27 and J is TRBJ2-3; 8 nucleotides match TRBD1. Germline V lookup: CDR1 MNHEY, CDR2 SMNVEV (reference sequence). Trimming cost V 4 bases and J 1 base; bases outside gene matches: 7. This CDR3 comprises 16 residues. CDR3 sequence reads: CASSSETGVGTDTQYF. For the CDR3, the DNA is TGTGCCAGCAGTTCAGAGACAGGGGTTGGCACAGATACGCAGTATTTT.

This clone occurred a few times. This chain links TRBV2 with TRBJ1-2; D possibly corresponds to TRBD1 (6 bases). Germline V gene sequence: CDR1 SNHLY, CDR2 FYNNEI. Deletions cut 1 base from V and 5 bases from J, with 8 bases between. The CDR3 length is 13 residues. Here the CDR3 DNA reads TGTGCCAGCAGTGAAGTGCAGGGGTATGGCTACACCTTC. It translates to CASSEVQGYGYTF. The full variable domain, completed using reference TRBV2 and TRBJ1-2, is EPEVTQTPSHQVTQMGQEVILRCVPISNHLYFYWYRQILGQKVEFLVSFYNNEISEKSEIFDDQFSVERPDGSNFTLKIRSTKLEDSAMYFCASSEVQGYGYTFGSGTRLTVV.

This clone has just one count. The V call is TRBV7-2, the J call TRBJ2-7, with TRBD2 as a possible D gene (6 bases). This CDR3 contains 13 residues. V gave up 3 bases and J gave up 7 bases, with 13 bases separating them. The germline CDR1 and CDR2 sequences are SGHTA and FQGNSA. The CDR3 DNA follows: TGTGCCAGCAGCTTGCTTCTAGCGAGTGAGCAGTACTTC. Translating gives CASSLLLASEQYF.

The chain is built from TRBV28 and TRBJ2-4, with a weak D call TRBD2 (6 bases). Germline lookup yields CDR1 MDHEN and CDR2 SYDVKM. V was cut by 5 bases and J by 9 bases, with 11 bases left in between. The CDR3 length is 12 residues. The CDR3 reads CASSPAGTIQYF. CDR3 DNA sequence: TGTGCCAGCAGTCCGGCGGGGACCATTCAGTACTTC.

V usage is TRBV5-8 and J usage is TRBJ1-3, with 7 bases fitting TRBD1. The germline V gene encodes CDR1 SGHTS and CDR2 YDEGEE. This CDR3 is 15 amino acids long. V was clipped by 2 bases and J by 5 bases; unmatched bases: 7. The DNA of the CDR3 is TGTGCCAGCAGCTTAGGGAACAGGGGCCGAAACACCATATATTTT. It yields the protein CASSLGNRGRNTIYF.

This chain joins TRBV2 and TRBJ2-5; 15 bases line up with TRBD2. Germline V gene lookup returns CDR1 SNHLY and CDR2 FYNNEI. The CDR3 has 17 residues. J gave up 1 base and V 8 bases, and 8 bases lay outside the gene matches. The CDR3 is CASGLPGLAGGQETQYF. DNA of the CDR3: TGTGCCAGCGGACTCCCGGGACTAGCGGGGGGCCAAGAGACCCAGTACTTC.

This chain connects TRBV10-3 to TRBJ1-1; 7 positions match TRBD1. This CDR3 contains 14 residues. Trimming cost V 4 bases and J 3 bases; bases outside gene matches: 5. The germline gives CDR1 ENHRY, CDR2 SYGVKD. The CDR3 sequence: CAISAGRGYTEAFF. In DNA form, the CDR3 reads TGTGCCATCAGTGCGGGCAGGGGGTACACTGAAGCTTTCTTT.

V is TRBV7-2 and J is TRBJ2-4; 9 bases are shared with TRBD2. The germline gives CDR1 SGHTA, CDR2 FQGNSA. CDR3 length: 17 residues. V gave up 5 bases and J gave up 0 bases; unmatched junction bases: 8. CDR3 region: CASSASSGGRAKNIQYF. Here the CDR3 DNA reads TGTGCCAGCAGCGCATCAAGCGGGGGGCGAGCCAAAAACATTCAGTACTTC.

This chain uses TRBV18 with TRBJ2-2; 8 positions agree with TRBD2. The CDR3 extends over 19 amino acids. Germline CDR1 KGHSH, CDR2 LQKENI. V was pared by 1 base and J by 6 bases, with 16 bases of the junction left unmatched. The CDR3 spells CASSPLPGAGGVSAGELFF. As DNA, the CDR3 is TGTGCCAGCTCACCACTTCCCGGCGCGGGAGGAGTAAGCGCCGGGGAGCTGTTTTTT.

The rearrangement uses TRBV7-2 and TRBJ2-3, with 13 bases aligning to TRBD2. With V trimmed by 2 bases and J by 3 bases, 8 bases remained unmatched. CDR1 is SGHTA, CDR2 FQGNSA, per germline. The CDR3 has 18 residues. CDR3 in DNA: TGTGCCAGCAGCTTAAGCTGGACTAGCGGGAGATCGACAGATACGCAGTATTTT. Translated: CASSLSWTSGRSTDTQYF.

The J gene is TRBJ1-1, the V gene TRBV18; 7 bases line up with TRBD1. The germline V gene encodes CDR1 KGHSH and CDR2 LQKENI. The CDR3 sequence is 13 residues long. The V segment lost 4 bases and the J segment 4 bases; nucleotides outside the gene matches: 3. The CDR3 reads CASSLDRATEAFF. As DNA, the CDR3 is TGTGCCAGCTCACTCGACAGGGCCACTGAAGCTTTCTTT.

This chain connects TRBV4-1 to TRBJ1-2, with 7 bases fitting TRBD1. This CDR3 spans 16 amino acids. V lost 1 base and J lost 7; bases outside the gene matches: 12. Germline V gene sequence: CDR1 MGHRA, CDR2 YSYEKL. CDR3 DNA sequence: TGCGCCAGCAGCCAAGCAGTGGCACCAGGGGGTGGTGGCTACACCTTC. This gives the protein CASSQAVAPGGGGYTF.

The V gene is TRBV6-6, the J gene TRBJ1-1; 8 nucleotides agree with TRBD1. The CDR3 has 15 residues. V was pared by 8 bases and J by 8 bases, with 16 bases of the junction left unmatched. The V gene's germline CDR1 is MNHNY and CDR2 SVGAGI (reference sequence). In DNA form, the CDR3 reads TGTGCCAGCGAAGGTCTATCGGTCGGACAGGGCGAAGCTTTCTTT. Translation: CASEGLSVGQGEAFF.

CDR3 nucleotides: TGCGCCAGCAGTGCCTACAATGAGCAGTTCTTC. Amino acid sequence: CASSAYNEQFF. The chain employs TRBV10-2 and TRBJ2-1; no clear D. CDR1 WSHSY and CDR2 SAAADI come from the germline V gene. The V end lost 4 bases, the J end lost 2 bases, and 0 bases lay between the germline ends. This CDR3 has 11 amino acids.

The chain carries TRBV7-2 and TRBJ2-1; TRBD2 aligns across 8 bases. Per the germline V gene, CDR1 is SGHTA and CDR2 is FQGNSA. The CDR3 is 15 amino acids. Trimming at V came to 0 bases and at J to 2 bases, leaving 0 bases not matched to a gene. The CDR3, as DNA: TGTGCCAGCAGCTTAGCCGGGGGGGCCTACAATGAGCAGTTCTTC. Translation: CASSLAGGAYNEQFF.

A few counts support this clone. V and J are TRBV5-6 and TRBJ1-2; weak D call: TRBD1 (5 bases). Per germline, CDR1 SGHDT and CDR2 YYEEEE. Trimming removed 0 bases from V and 4 bases from J, with 13 bases in between. CDR3 length: 15 amino acids. CDR3 nucleotides: TGTGCCAGCAGCTTGGAAGTGGGGCAGATCTATGGCTACACCTTC. Encoded protein: CASSLEVGQIYGYTF.

The V and J genes are TRBV5-1 and TRBJ2-6, with D possibly matching TRBD1 (6 bases). The CDR3 has 16 residues. V lost 4 bases and J lost 4, with 15 bases in between. Germline V CDR1 and CDR2: SGHRS, YFSETQ. The CDR3 nucleotides are TGCGCCAGCAGCGCCTCGACAGGTCTGGGGGCCAACGTCCTGACTTTC. Amino acids: CASSASTGLGANVLTF.

This clone was counted a single time. The chain employs TRBV13 and TRBJ2-1; D not certain. This CDR3 is 14 amino acids long. Trimming shortened V by 5 bases and J by 1 base, and 9 bases separated the two germline ends. Per germline, CDR1 PRHDT and CDR2 FYEKMQ (reference sequence). Written as DNA, the CDR3 is TGTGCCAGCAGCCGAGCTGGTTCCTACAATGAGCAGTTCTTC. Amino acid sequence: CASSRAGSYNEQFF.

The chain uses TRBV28 and TRBJ1-3; D gene ambiguous. This CDR3 is 13 amino acids long. Trimming left V 6 bases short and J 5 bases short, with 11 bases between. Germline V CDR1 and CDR2: MDHEN, SYDVKM. CDR3 in amino acids: CASSPSSRNTIYF. In DNA form, the CDR3 reads TGTGCCAGCAGCCCCAGTTCCCGAAACACCATATATTTT.

The chain links TRBV9 to TRBJ2-7, with 7 positions matching TRBD1. This CDR3 spans 13 amino acids. V dropped 3 bases and J dropped 2; count of bases not matched to a gene: 2. Germline CDR1 reads SGDLS; CDR2 reads YYNGEE. This CDR3 reads CASSDDRAYEQYF. The CDR3 DNA reads TGTGCCAGCAGCGACGACAGGGCCTACGAGCAGTACTTC. The full variable domain, with the rest looked up from reference TRBV9 and TRBJ2-7, is DSGVTQTPKHLITATGQRVTLRCSPRSGDLSVYWYQQSLDQGLQFLIQYYNGEERAKGNILERFSAQQFPDLHSELNLSSLELGDSALYFCASSDDRAYEQYFGPGTRLTVT.

The chain carries TRBV5-1 and TRBJ2-5; tentatively, D is TRBD1 (5 bases). V lost 7 bases, J lost 2 bases, and 12 bases lay in between. Germline V lookup: CDR1 SGHRS, CDR2 YFSETQ. The CDR3 extends over 13 amino acids. The CDR3 is CASATQEQETQYF. Here the CDR3 DNA reads TGCGCCAGCGCCACACAGGAACAAGAGACCCAGTACTTC.

The rearrangement uses TRBV11-2 and TRBJ2-2; D gene uncertain. Germline V gene sequence: CDR1 SGHAT, CDR2 FQNNGV. The CDR3 runs 13 residues. The V end was cut by 6 bases, the J end by 5 bases, with 10 bases between. Here the CDR3 DNA reads TGTGCCAGCAGTTACCTAGAGACCGGGGAGCTGTTTTTT. The encoded protein is CASSYLETGELFF.

The gene calls are TRBV7-9 and TRBJ2-1, with a weak D call TRBD1 (7 bases). The CDR3 totals 16 residues. Trimming cost V 5 bases and J 1 base, with 15 bases left between them. Germline values: CDR1 SEHNR, CDR2 FQNEAQ (reference sequence). CDR3 region: CASSLRQGGSYNEQFF. The CDR3 DNA follows: TGTGCCAGCAGCCTCCGTCAGGGGGGTTCCTACAATGAGCAGTTCTTC.

This chain links TRBV5-4 with TRBJ1-4; 7 nucleotides align to TRBD1. Trimming cost V 4 bases and J 7 bases; bases outside gene matches: 4. CDR3 length: 13 amino acids. Per germline, CDR1 SGHNT and CDR2 YYREEE (reference sequence). CDR3 sequence reads: CASSPKGAEKLFF. The CDR3 DNA reads as TGTGCCAGCAGCCCAAAGGGGGCTGAAAAACTGTTTTTT.

The chain couples TRBV28 to TRBJ2-7, with unresolved D. CDR3 length equals 14 residues. Trimming cost V 4 bases and J 2 bases, with 12 bases left between them. Germline lookup yields CDR1 MDHEN and CDR2 SYDVKM. CDR3 in DNA: TGTGCCAGCAGTTGGAAGGGCAGTACCTACGAGCAGTACTTC. Encoded protein: CASSWKGSTYEQYF.

This clone appeared once. Here the CDR3 DNA reads TGTGCCAGCAGCTTAGTCGGCAGGGGGGATGGCTACACCTTC. The encoded protein is CASSLVGRGDGYTF. The chain employs TRBV7-8 and TRBJ1-2, with 7 positions matching TRBD1. The CDR3 has 14 residues. V gave up 1 base and J gave up 6 bases; unmatched junction bases: 5. The V gene's germline CDR1 is SGHVS and CDR2 FQNEAQ. Full variable domain (outside the CDR3, taken from reference TRBV7-8 and TRBJ1-2): GAGVSQSPRYKVAKRGQDVALRCDPISGHVSLFWYQQALGQGPEFLTYFQNEAQLDKSGLPSDRFFAERPEGSVSTLKIQRTQQEDSAVYLCASSLVGRGDGYTFGSGTRLTVV.

The chain has TRBV19 and TRBJ2-4; no clear D gene. The germline gives CDR1 LNHDA, CDR2 SQIVND (reference sequence). This CDR3 has 15 residues. The V end was cut by 0 bases, the J end by 5 bases, with 11 bases between. The CDR3 sequence: CASSIDQHTQNIQYF. The CDR3 coding sequence is TGTGCCAGTAGTATAGATCAGCATACCCAAAACATTCAGTACTTC.

The genes are TRBV6-4 and TRBJ1-5; D not certain. The ends were cut back, 0 bases at V and 5 bases at J, with 8 bases in the middle. Germline CDR1 reads MRHNA; CDR2 reads SNTAGT. The CDR3 runs to 14 residues. In nucleotides, the CDR3 is TGTGCCAGCAGTGACTCGGATGGGGATCAGCCCCAGCATTTT. It specifies CASSDSDGDQPQHF.

The genes are TRBV28 and TRBJ1-1; 8 nucleotides align to TRBD1. Germline V gene lookup returns CDR1 MDHEN and CDR2 SYDVKM. This CDR3 is built from 15 residues. Trimming took 4 bases from V and 1 from J; bases not matched to a gene: 5. The CDR3 coding sequence is TGTGCCAGCAGTTCACCGGACAGGGAGAACACTGAAGCTTTCTTT. Translation: CASSSPDRENTEAFF.

V gene TRBV5-8 combines with J gene TRBJ2-5, with TRBD2 as a possible D gene (5 bases). Trimming took off 0 bases at V and 4 bases at J, with 10 bases between the two ends. The CDR3 is 14 amino acids. CDR1 is SGHTS and CDR2 is YDEGEE in the germline V gene. CDR3 in amino acids: CASSLGTGRETQYF. The DNA of the CDR3 is TGTGCCAGCAGCTTGGGGACGGGGAGAGAGACCCAGTACTTC.